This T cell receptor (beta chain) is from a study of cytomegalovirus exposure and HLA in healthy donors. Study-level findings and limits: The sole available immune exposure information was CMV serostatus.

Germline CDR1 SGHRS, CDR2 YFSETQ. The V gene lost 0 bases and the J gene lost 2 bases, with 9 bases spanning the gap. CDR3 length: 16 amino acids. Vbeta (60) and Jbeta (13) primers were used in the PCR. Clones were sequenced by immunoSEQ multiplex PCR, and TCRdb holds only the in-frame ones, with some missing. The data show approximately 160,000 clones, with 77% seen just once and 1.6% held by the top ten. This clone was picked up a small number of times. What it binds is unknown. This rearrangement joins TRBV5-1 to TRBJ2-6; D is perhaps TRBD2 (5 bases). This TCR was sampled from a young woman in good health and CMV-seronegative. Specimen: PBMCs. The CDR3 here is CASSLGAGAGANVLTF. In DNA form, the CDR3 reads TGCGCCAGCAGCTTGGGCGCGGGCGCTGGGGCCAACGTCCTGACTTTC. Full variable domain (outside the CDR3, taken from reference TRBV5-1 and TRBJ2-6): KAGVTQTPRYLIKTRGQQVTLSCSPISGHRSVSWYQQTPGQGLQFLFEYFSETQRNKGNFPGRFSGRQFSNSRSEMNVSTLELGDSALYLCASSLGAGAGANVLTFGAGSRLTVL.